The T cell receptor (beta chain) under discussion was sequenced for a study of spatial heterogeneity in lung cancer. Overall study: Alpha-chain sequences were consistently detected less often than beta-chain sequences.

Individual TCR cDNA molecules each bore their own unique molecular identifier. TCRdb itself ran the 5' RACE reads through MiXCR, one entry per CDR3 protein. The sample has tens of thousands of distinct CDR3 sequences, about 3.3% seen once. Germline V gene data show CDR1 as SQVTM and CDR2 as ANQGSEA. Trimming removed 3 bases from V and 4 bases from J; junction bases left unmatched: 14. This CDR3 has 17 residues. General study findings and limits: Compared with follow-up, resection was when ubiquitous expanded tumor TCRs appeared in blood more.

This clonotype was counted many times. The target antigen is unknown. The time point: sample taken at primary tumor resection. Whole RNA, which was extracted from tumor, nontumor lung tissue or frozen PBMC, was sequenced without any cell sorting. Donation came from about 72 patients with untreated early-stage non-small cell lung cancer. The V call is TRBV29-1, the J call TRBJ2-1; 8 bases agree with TRBD2. Sample: PBMCs, taken at surgery. This TCR derives from a female donor with early-stage non-small cell lung cancer. The CDR3 protein is CSVDCRGRKGCYNEQFF. The CDR3 coding sequence is TGCAGCGTTGATTGTCGCGGGAGGAAAGGATGTTACAATGAGCAGTTCTTC.